This TCR beta chain appears in the sequencing data of a study of CD8+ T cells in alopecia areata. Study-level results: With tofacitinib ongoing, many expanded lesional clones persisted in both scalp and blood. Clonality in lesional scalp, especially alopecia totalis/universalis, exceeded that of normal scalp.

As for treatment: oral pan-JAK inhibitor, 5-10 mg twice daily. Concerning this clone itself: The target antigen is unknown. An end of the junction differs from the germline gene, which may be a read error.

This CDR3 region has 17 residues. Looked up from germline, CDR1 is SEHNR and CDR2 is FQNEAQ (reference sequence). As the sequencing template, cDNA was produced by extracting RNA and reverse transcribing it. Generated by immunoSEQ multiplex PCR, the TCRdb table keeps only in-frame clones and is missing some. Among over 150,000 clones listed, roughly 64% were seen once. The rearrangement uses TRBV7-9 and TRBJ1-6, with TRBD1 matching 8 bases. The sample in question was CD8+ T cells sorted from blood, obtained at week 24, from a patient treated with tofacitinib. The origin of this receptor is a human donor with alopecia areata. This CDR3 reads CASSFGQGGLYNSPLRF. The DNA of the CDR3 is TGTGCCAGCAGCTTCGGACAGGGAGGGTTGTATAATTCACCCCTCCGCTTT.